This T cell receptor beta chain was recovered during a study of T-cell memory formation after mild COVID-19. TCRdb reprocessed the 5' RACE reads via MiXCR and lists one record per CDR3 protein. The data contain hundreds of thousands of distinct CDR3 sequences, 20% to 25% of them singletons. The specimen sequenced was PBMCs or a T cell subset sorted from them (not recorded which). This TCR was recovered from an adult woman who had mild COVID-19 (a few samples of this study predate the infection). Cell type and time point are not known.

The DNA for the CDR3 is TGTGCCAGCAGCTTAGCGACTGAAGAGACCCAGTACTTC. This sequence encodes CASSLATEETQYF. The chain links TRBV7-6 to TRBJ2-5; unclear D gene. The CDR3 covers 13 residues. CDR1 is SGHVS and CDR2 is FNYEAQ in the germline V gene. V was clipped by 0 bases and J by 3 bases, with 5 bases between them. Looking up the rest from reference TRBV7-6 and TRBJ2-5 gives the full variable domain: GAGVSQSPRYKVTKRGQDVALRCDPISGHVSLYWYRQALGQGPEFLTYFNYEAQQDKSGLPNDRFSAERPEGSISTLTIQRTEQRDSAMYRCASSLATEETQYFGPGTRLLVL.